The 15 T cell receptor beta chains listed next were all sequenced from one sample in a study of T cell responses to AZD1222 COVID-19 vaccine. Profiled with immunoSEQ multiplex PCR; TCRdb holds only in-frame clones, not every one. This table holds 75,000 to 90,000 clones, about 85% found once. The input for sequencing was peripheral blood, taken on day 0 of AZD1222 vaccination. These receptors originate from an adult in good health.

The genes are TRBV4-3 and TRBJ1-2, with a tentative D call TRBD1 (6 bases). Trimming pared 0 bases from V and 8 bases from J, leaving 13 bases between. From germline, CDR1 is LGHNA and CDR2 YSLEER. The CDR3 spans 14 residues. The CDR3 coding sequence is TGCGCCAGCAGCCAAGAACCAGGGGCTTACGGCTACACCTTC. As protein: CASSQEPGAYGYTF.

The chain recombines TRBV6-5 with TRBJ1-4; TRBD1 aligns across 8 bases. There are 14 residues in the CDR3. Per the germline V gene, CDR1 is MNHEY and CDR2 is SVGAGI. J was trimmed by 7 bases and V by 5 bases; bases with no gene match: 6. CDR3 bases: TGTGCCAGCAGTCCCAGGGGGCGTACTGAAAAACTGTTTTTT. This codes for CASSPRGRTEKLFF.

This chain joins TRBV6-5 and TRBJ1-1; D is undetermined. Per germline, CDR1 MNHEY and CDR2 SVGAGI. Deletions cut 2 bases from V and 0 bases from J, with 7 bases between. There are 14 residues in the CDR3. CDR3: CASSYGSLNTEAFF. Here the CDR3 DNA reads TGTGCCAGCAGTTACGGAAGTCTGAACACTGAAGCTTTCTTT.

This rearrangement joins TRBV30 to TRBJ1-3, with D tentatively TRBD1 (6 bases). The V and J ends lost 1 base and 0 bases respectively, with 10 bases between them. This CDR3 is 15 amino acids long. The germline V gene encodes CDR1 GTSNPN and CDR2 SVGIG (reference sequence). The CDR3 region is CAWSAGQSSGNTIYF. CDR3 sequence (DNA): TGTGCCTGGAGTGCCGGACAGAGCTCTGGAAACACCATATATTTT.

The chain has TRBV9 and TRBJ2-7; 9 positions match TRBD1. The germline CDR1 and CDR2 sequences are SGDLS and YYNGEE. Trimming cost V 4 bases and J 3 bases; bases outside gene matches: 8. The CDR3 is made up of 15 amino acids. The CDR3 bases are TGTGCCAGCAGCAGAGATGGACAGGGGAGCTACGAGCAGTACTTC. This gives the protein CASSRDGQGSYEQYF.

The chain has TRBV4-3 and TRBJ2-3, with 13 bases identical to TRBD2. CDR3 size: 17 residues. Trimming removed 0 bases from V and 3 bases from J; junction bases left unmatched: 3. CDR1 and CDR2 from the germline V gene are LGHNA and YSLEER. CDR3 region: CASSQDRTSGGTDTQYF. As DNA, the CDR3 is TGCGCCAGCAGCCAAGATCGGACTAGCGGGGGTACAGATACGCAGTATTTT.

J is TRBJ2-3 and V is TRBV7-2; 9 nucleotides line up with TRBD1. Germline CDR1 and CDR2: SGHTA and FQGNSA. This CDR3 region has 14 residues. V was clipped by 5 bases and J by 8 bases; unmatched bases: 8. The CDR3 sequence: CASSLDRGELTQYF. The CDR3 nucleotides are TGTGCCAGCAGCCTGGACAGGGGTGAACTTACGCAGTATTTT.

The V call is TRBV18, the J call TRBJ1-6, with 7 bases identical to TRBD1. The CDR3 is made up of 15 amino acids. V shed 5 bases, J shed 6 bases, and the junction held 7 bases outside the gene matches. The germline gives CDR1 KGHSH, CDR2 LQKENI. CDR3: CASSVTGASNSPLHF. As DNA, the CDR3 is TGTGCCAGCTCAGTTACAGGGGCTTCTAATTCACCCCTCCACTTT.

The CDR3 spells CASSDRAHGYTF. CDR3 nucleotide sequence: TGTGCCAGCAGCGACAGGGCCCATGGCTACACCTTC. The chain combines TRBV12-3 or TRBV12-4 with TRBJ1-2, with 7 bases matching TRBD1. With 6 bases clipped from V and 6 bases from J, the junction kept 4 bases outside the gene matches. The CDR3 loop spans 12 amino acids.

The gene calls are TRBV4-3 and TRBJ1-2; 9 nucleotides agree with TRBD1. The germline CDR1 and CDR2 sequences are LGHNA and YSLEER. The ends lost 1 base at V and 0 bases at J; junction bases unmatched: 6. The CDR3 is 17 amino acids. The CDR3 protein is CASSQGSGTGTNYGYTF. In DNA, the CDR3 is TGCGCCAGCAGCCAAGGTTCAGGGACAGGGACTAACTATGGCTACACCTTC.

V and J are TRBV2 and TRBJ1-5, with TRBD1 as a possible D gene (6 bases). V was trimmed by 4 bases and J by 6 bases, leaving 13 bases between them. The CDR3 is 14 residues long. CDR1 and CDR2 from the germline V gene are SNHLY and FYNNEI. Here the CDR3 reads CASSGGGGVQPQHF. CDR3 bases: TGTGCCAGCAGTGGGGGCGGGGGCGTTCAGCCCCAGCATTTT.

The chain is built from TRBV7-8 and TRBJ1-2; the D is unclear. V was trimmed by 5 bases and J by 0 bases, leaving 7 bases between them. CDR3 length: 13 residues. The germline CDR1 and CDR2 sequences are SGHVS and FQNEAQ. The CDR3 DNA reads TGTGCCAGCAGCCCGGACGCTAACTATGGCTACACCTTC. It is translated as CASSPDANYGYTF.

The V gene is TRBV7-3, the J gene TRBJ2-3; no reliable D call. This CDR3 is 15 amino acids long. Germline CDR1 is SGHTA and CDR2 is FQGTGA. V lost 5 bases, J lost 0 bases, and 12 bases lay in between. DNA for the CDR3: TGTGCCAGCAGCCCCCAAGCCGTCAGCACAGATACGCAGTATTTT. This translates into CASSPQAVSTDTQYF.

The genes are TRBV5-1 and TRBJ2-6; 7 nucleotides match TRBD2. This CDR3 has 18 residues. Per the germline V gene, CDR1 is SGHRS and CDR2 is YFSETQ. V lost 6 bases and J lost 0; bases outside the gene matches: 12. The CDR3 DNA is TGCGCCAGCACCCCGGCGGGGGATCCTTACTCTGGGGCCAACGTCCTGACTTTC. As protein: CASTPAGDPYSGANVLTF.

This clone was found a few times. This rearrangement joins TRBV4-1 to TRBJ2-2; 11 nucleotides align to TRBD2. This CDR3 is 16 amino acids long. The germline V gene has CDR1 MGHRA and CDR2 YSYEKL. Losses at the gene ends were 4 bases for V and 4 bases for J; bases not matched to a gene: 5. The CDR3 coding sequence is TGCGCCAGCAGCCTAATAGCGGGGGGGCCCACCGGGGAGCTGTTTTTT. This encodes CASSLIAGGPTGELFF.